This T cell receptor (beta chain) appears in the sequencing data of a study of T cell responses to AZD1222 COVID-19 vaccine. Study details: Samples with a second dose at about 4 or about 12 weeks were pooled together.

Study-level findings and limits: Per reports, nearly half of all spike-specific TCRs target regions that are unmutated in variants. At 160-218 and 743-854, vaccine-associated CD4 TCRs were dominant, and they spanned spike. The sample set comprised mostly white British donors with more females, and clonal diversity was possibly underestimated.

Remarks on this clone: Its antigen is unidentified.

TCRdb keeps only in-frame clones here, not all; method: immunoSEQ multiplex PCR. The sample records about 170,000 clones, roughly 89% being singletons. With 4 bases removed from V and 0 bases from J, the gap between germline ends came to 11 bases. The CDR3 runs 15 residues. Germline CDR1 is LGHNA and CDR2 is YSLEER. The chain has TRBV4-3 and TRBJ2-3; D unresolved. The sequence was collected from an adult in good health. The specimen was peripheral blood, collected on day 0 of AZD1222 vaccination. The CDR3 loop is CASSLRAASTDTQYF. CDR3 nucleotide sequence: TGCGCCAGCAGCCTCCGGGCCGCCAGCACAGATACGCAGTATTTT.